These 26 T cell receptor beta chains were all obtained from the same sample, sequenced in a study of cytomegalovirus exposure and HLA in healthy donors. Vbeta (60) and Jbeta (13) primers were used in the PCR. This table comes from immunoSEQ multiplex PCR, and its TCRdb copy is limited to in-frame clones, with some not included. This table has approximately 200,000 clones, around 80% appearing once. Sequencing used PBMCs. The receptors were sampled from a man in his forties or fifties in good health and CMV-seronegative.

The CDR3 is CASSLSGGGTYEQYF. The CDR3 nucleotides are TGTGCCAGCAGTTTATCGGGGGGAGGGACCTACGAGCAGTACTTC. V and J are TRBV27 and TRBJ2-7, with TRBD2 matching over 7 bases. CDR3 length equals 15 residues. Trimming removed 0 bases from V and 2 bases from J; junction bases left unmatched: 4. The germline CDR1 and CDR2 sequences are MNHEY and SMNVEV (reference sequence).

V gene TRBV4-2 combines with J gene TRBJ1-2, with 8 bases aligning to TRBD1. The CDR3 spans 16 residues. J was trimmed by 4 bases and V by 0 bases; bases with no gene match: 7. The V gene's germline CDR1 is LGHNA and CDR2 YNFKEQ. The CDR3: CASSQESRGLGYGYTF. CDR3 bases: TGTGCCAGCAGCCAAGAATCCAGGGGGCTCGGCTATGGCTACACCTTC.

V is TRBV13 and J is TRBJ2-3; TRBD1 agrees at 7 bases. Trimming cost V 2 bases and J 0 bases; bases outside gene matches: 5. The CDR3 has 16 amino acids. Germline V CDR1 and CDR2: PRHDT, FYEKMQ (reference sequence). Here the CDR3 reads CASSLRGQLSTDTQYF. DNA of the CDR3: TGTGCCAGCAGCTTAAGGGGACAGCTTAGCACAGATACGCAGTATTTT.

The rearrangement uses TRBV7-3 and TRBJ2-1; TRBD1 might be the D (7 bases). Looked up from germline, CDR1 is SGHTA and CDR2 is FQGTGA. Trimming stripped 2 bases from V and 10 bases from J, with 15 bases between. The CDR3 sequence is 14 residues long. The CDR3 is CASSLLEGAGEQFF. The CDR3 DNA is TGTGCCAGCAGCTTACTAGAGGGGGCGGGGGAGCAGTTCTTC.

J is TRBJ2-7 and V is TRBV28, with 8 nucleotides matching TRBD2. The CDR3 runs 16 residues. The V and J ends lost 7 bases and 4 bases, in that order; junction bases with no gene match: 15. The germline CDR1 and CDR2 sequences are MDHEN and SYDVKM. The CDR3 reads CASTQGLARNGYEQYF. The DNA of the CDR3 is TGTGCCAGCACCCAAGGACTAGCCAGGAATGGATACGAGCAGTACTTC.

The J gene is TRBJ1-4, the V gene TRBV27; the D gene is possibly TRBD1 (6 bases). With 6 bases removed from V and 1 base from J, the gap between germline ends came to 6 bases. The CDR3 spans 13 residues. The germline V gene encodes CDR1 MNHEY and CDR2 SMNVEV (reference sequence). CDR3 bases: TGTGCCAGCAGGACAGGAACTAATGAAAAACTGTTTTTT. Protein: CASRTGTNEKLFF.

CDR3 loop: CARPGQAPNYGYTF. CDR3 sequence (DNA): TGTGCCAGGCCGGGACAGGCCCCTAACTATGGCTACACCTTC. V gene TRBV6-5 combines with J gene TRBJ1-2, with TRBD1 identical over 8 bases. The ends lost 9 bases at V and 0 bases at J; junction bases unmatched: 6. The CDR3 spans 14 residues. The germline V gene encodes CDR1 MNHEY and CDR2 SVGAGI.

There are a few counts of this clone. The chain joins TRBV5-1 to TRBJ1-4; D gene ambiguous. Trimming left V 5 bases short and J 5 bases short, with 4 bases between. The CDR3 extends over 11 amino acids. Germline CDR1 and CDR2: SGHRS and YFSETQ. The CDR3 loop reads CASRLNEKLFF. The CDR3 nucleotides read TGCGCCAGCAGACTAAATGAAAAACTGTTTTTT.

The chain joins TRBV4-1 to TRBJ2-3, with TRBD2 identical over 11 bases. The V and J ends lost 3 bases and 0 bases, in that order; junction bases with no gene match: 14. The CDR3 loop spans 20 amino acids. Germline V gene sequence: CDR1 MGHRA, CDR2 YSYEKL. The CDR3 reads CASSQRIGTSGAPSTDTQYF. The CDR3 DNA reads TGCGCCAGCAGCCAGAGAATCGGGACTAGCGGAGCCCCTAGCACAGATACGCAGTATTTT.

The CDR3 region is CASSNTGNEQFF. CDR3 sequence (DNA): TGCGCCAGCAGCAATACCGGTAATGAGCAGTTCTTC. This chain links TRBV5-1 with TRBJ2-1; D gene unclear. This CDR3 contains 12 residues. The V end lost 4 bases, the J end lost 7 bases, and 9 bases lay between the germline ends. CDR1 is SGHRS, CDR2 YFSETQ, per germline.

V usage is TRBV9 and J usage is TRBJ2-1; D is perhaps TRBD2 (5 bases). The CDR3 spans 16 residues. Germline loops: CDR1 SGDLS, CDR2 YYNGEE. V was pared by 4 bases and J by 4 bases, with 18 bases between. The CDR3 spells CASSQPRGKFYNEQFF. The CDR3, as DNA: TGTGCCAGCAGCCAACCGAGAGGGAAATTTTACAATGAGCAGTTCTTC.

The V gene is TRBV6-6, the J gene TRBJ1-5; D unresolved. V lost 1 base and J 2 bases, leaving 6 bases between the germline ends. Germline CDR1 reads MNHNY; CDR2 reads SVGAGI (reference sequence). The CDR3 is 14 residues long. The DNA for the CDR3 is TGTGCCAGCAGTTACTTGTCAGGCAATCAGCCCCAGCATTTT. Translated: CASSYLSGNQPQHF.

This chain uses TRBV9 with TRBJ2-3, with TRBD2 identical over 9 bases. Germline-derived CDR1 and CDR2 are SGDLS and YYNGEE. The J segment lost 2 bases and the V segment lost 6 bases, leaving 4 bases of the junction unmatched. This CDR3 comprises 14 residues. CDR3 sequence (DNA): TGTGCCAGCATGAGCGGGGGGAACACAGATACGCAGTATTTT. This gives the protein CASMSGGNTDTQYF.

The gene calls are TRBV28 and TRBJ2-1; 8 nucleotides align to TRBD2. V lost 2 bases, J lost 7 bases, and 13 bases stayed unmatched. The CDR3 is 17 amino acids. Germline CDR1 reads MDHEN; CDR2 reads SYDVKM. CDR3 sequence reads: CASSLVGTRVPRNEQFF. CDR3 in DNA: TGTGCCAGCAGTTTAGTCGGGACTAGGGTCCCTCGGAATGAGCAGTTCTTC.

The gene calls are TRBV28 and TRBJ2-5; no clear D gene. V was trimmed by 4 bases and J by 2 bases, leaving 11 bases between them. The germline V gene has CDR1 MDHEN and CDR2 SYDVKM. There are 14 residues in the CDR3. CDR3 coding DNA: TGTGCCAGCAGTTCCGCGGAGCTTCAAGAGACCCAGTACTTC. It is translated as CASSSAELQETQYF.

This chain joins TRBV7-2 and TRBJ2-7, with TRBD1 matching over 7 bases. Germline V lookup: CDR1 SGHTA, CDR2 FQGNSA. The J segment lost 5 bases and the V segment lost 4 bases, leaving 8 bases of the junction unmatched. This CDR3 has 14 residues. This chain's CDR3 is CASSSRGPPNEQYF. CDR3 DNA sequence: TGTGCCAGCAGCTCGAGGGGGCCCCCCAACGAGCAGTACTTC.

The rearrangement links TRBV2 to TRBJ2-1; TRBD1 might be the D (6 bases). CDR1 and CDR2 (germline): SNHLY, FYNNEI. Trimming shortened V by 6 bases and J by 12 bases, and 12 bases separated the two germline ends. This CDR3 has 11 residues. The CDR3 here is CASRRQAGQFF. Written as DNA, the CDR3 is TGTGCCAGCAGGAGACAGGCTGGGCAGTTCTTC.

This clone turned up a few times. The V and J genes are TRBV30 and TRBJ1-1; 8 nucleotides agree with TRBD1. The CDR3 has 14 amino acids. The germline V gene has CDR1 GTSNPN and CDR2 SVGIG (reference sequence). Trimming cost V 1 base and J 5 bases; bases outside gene matches: 6. The CDR3 DNA is TGTGCCTGGAGTGGATACAGGGGGAGAACTGAAGCTTTCTTT. It is translated as CAWSGYRGRTEAFF.

The V gene is TRBV30, the J gene TRBJ1-2; 9 nucleotides agree with TRBD1. This CDR3 comprises 13 residues. Germline trimming cut 5 bases from V and 7 bases from J; bases unmatched to any gene: 8. The germline gives CDR1 GTSNPN, CDR2 SVGIG (reference sequence). The CDR3 DNA reads as TGTGCCTGGGCTACAGGGGGCGGTTTTGGCTACACCTTC. Its translation: CAWATGGGFGYTF.

The chain carries TRBV4-1 and TRBJ2-1, with 14 bases lining up with TRBD2. Germline trimming cut 4 bases from V and 5 bases from J; bases unmatched to any gene: 7. CDR1 MGHRA and CDR2 YSYEKL come from the germline V gene. This CDR3 has 17 residues. The CDR3 coding sequence is TGCGCCAGCAGCCTAAGACCGGGACTAGCGGGGGACAATGAGCAGTTCTTC. As protein: CASSLRPGLAGDNEQFF.

This clone was observed once. The chain couples TRBV7-3 to TRBJ2-7; 9 bases match TRBD2. Germline V gene sequence: CDR1 SGHTA, CDR2 FQGTGA. J was trimmed by 5 bases and V by 5 bases; bases with no gene match: 10. CDR3 length equals 15 residues. The CDR3: CASSLAGTSHHEQYF. CDR3 in DNA: TGTGCCAGCAGCCTGGCCGGGACTAGCCACCACGAGCAGTACTTC.

The chain carries TRBV6-5 and TRBJ2-3; 8 bases are shared with TRBD2. Trimming removed 4 bases from V and 0 bases from J; junction bases left unmatched: 6. Germline V gives CDR1 MNHEY, CDR2 SVGAGI. CDR3 length: 16 amino acids. CDR3 DNA sequence: TGTGCCAGCAGTTTACTATCGGGGGGGAGCACAGATACGCAGTATTTT. Amino acids: CASSLLSGGSTDTQYF.

The V and J genes are TRBV7-6 and TRBJ2-2; a possible D gene is TRBD2 (6 bases). This CDR3 contains 15 residues. Germline V gives CDR1 SGHVS, CDR2 FNYEAQ. Between the trimmed V and J ends, which lost 2 bases and 3 bases, there was a span of 10 bases. As DNA, the CDR3 is TGTGCCAGCAGCTTATTAGCGGCCCACACCGGGGAGCTGTTTTTT. It is translated as CASSLLAAHTGELFF. Full variable domain (remainder filled in from reference TRBV7-6 and TRBJ2-2): GAGVSQSPRYKVTKRGQDVALRCDPISGHVSLYWYRQALGQGPEFLTYFNYEAQQDKSGLPNDRFSAERPEGSISTLTIQRTEQRDSAMYRCASSLLAAHTGELFFGEGSRLTVL.

The chain recombines TRBV4-2 with TRBJ2-3; 9 bases map to TRBD1. Trimming at V came to 5 bases and at J to 4 bases, leaving 10 bases not matched to a gene. CDR1 is LGHNA, CDR2 YNFKEQ, per germline. The CDR3 runs 16 residues. CDR3 residues: CASSTGQGRISDTQYF. In DNA, the CDR3 is TGTGCCAGCAGCACCGGACAGGGGAGGATATCAGATACGCAGTATTTT.

This clone was detected a few times. The chain combines TRBV28 with TRBJ2-1, with 10 bases aligning to TRBD2. Trimming cost V 6 bases and J 12 bases; bases outside gene matches: 11. CDR1 MDHEN and CDR2 SYDVKM come from the germline V gene. The CDR3 extends over 14 amino acids. CDR3 region: CASSYHSGRRAQFF. For the CDR3, the DNA is TGTGCCAGCAGCTATCATAGCGGGAGGCGCGCGCAGTTCTTC.

J is TRBJ1-1 and V is TRBV7-2; no clear D. CDR3 length equals 13 residues. The V gene's germline CDR1 is SGHTA and CDR2 FQGNSA. Trimming cost V 3 bases and J 1 base, with 6 bases left between them. The CDR3 bases are TGTGCCAGCAGCTTTGGAGCGAACACTGAAGCTTTCTTT. Translating gives CASSFGANTEAFF.